Below are 8 T cell receptor beta chains sequenced from a single sample in a study of blood T cell repertoires in COVID-19. Clones were read by immunoSEQ multiplex PCR, and TCRdb kept only the in-frame ones, dropping some. The sample has around 120,000 clones; about 85% are singletons. Sequencing used peripheral blood. The receptors originated from an elderly man with acute or convalescent COVID-19.

CDR3: CASSLRRQGYEQYF. Here the CDR3 DNA reads TGTGCCAGCAGCCTTCGTCGACAGGGGTACGAGCAGTACTTC. V is TRBV11-2 and J is TRBJ2-7; 8 bases agree with TRBD1. Germline V gives CDR1 SGHAT, CDR2 FQNNGV. CDR3 length equals 14 residues. With V trimmed by 5 bases and J by 4 bases, 7 bases remained unmatched.

The chain joins TRBV7-2 to TRBJ1-6, with 7 bases aligning to TRBD1. The CDR3 extends over 13 amino acids. The junction had 4 bases not matched to a gene; V was cut back by 5 bases and J by 9 bases. The germline V gene encodes CDR1 SGHTA and CDR2 FQGNSA. CDR3 DNA sequence: TGTGCCAGCAGCATGACAGGGCTTTCACCCCTCCACTTT. Translation: CASSMTGLSPLHF. Combining the CDR3 with reference TRBV7-2 and TRBJ1-6 gives the whole variable domain GAGVSQSPSNKVTEKGKDVELRCDPISGHTALYWYRQSLGQGLEFLIYFQGNSAPDKSGLPSDRFSAERTGGSVSTLTIQRTQQEDSAVYLCASSMTGLSPLHFGNGTRLTVT.

The rearrangement uses TRBV4-2 and TRBJ2-7; TRBD2 matches at 8 bases. The trim removed 1 base at V and 0 bases at J, leaving 5 bases unmatched. Germline CDR1 and CDR2: LGHNA and YNFKEQ. This CDR3 contains 16 residues. CDR3 in amino acids: CASSQGGRGDSYEQYF. The DNA for the CDR3 is TGTGCCAGCAGCCAAGGGGGGCGGGGGGACTCCTACGAGCAGTACTTC.

The chain employs TRBV3-1 (or the pseudogene TRBV3-2) and TRBJ1-6; 8 nucleotides agree with TRBD1. Germline CDR1 and CDR2: LGHDT and YNNKEL (reference sequence). CDR3 length: 15 amino acids. Trimming cost V 1 base and J 9 bases; bases outside gene matches: 5. The chain's CDR3 is CASSQAGQGTSPLHF. The CDR3, as DNA: TGTGCCAGCAGCCAAGCCGGACAGGGAACTTCACCCCTCCACTTT.

The CDR3 DNA reads as TGTGCCAGCAGTGAACATAGCAATCAGCCCCAGCATTTT. It encodes CASSEHSNQPQHF. The V call is TRBV6-4, the J call TRBJ1-5, with no clear D. Trimming pared 3 bases from V and 0 bases from J, leaving 3 bases between. CDR3 length equals 13 residues. The germline gives CDR1 MRHNA, CDR2 SNTAGT.

The chain couples TRBV19 to TRBJ1-2, with TRBD1 matching over 8 bases. Germline values: CDR1 LNHDA, CDR2 SQIVND (reference sequence). CDR3 length: 12 residues. J lost 6 bases, V lost 6 bases, and 3 bases had no gene match. The CDR3: CASRGQVDGYTF. The CDR3 nucleotides read TGTGCCAGTAGGGGACAGGTGGATGGCTACACCTTC.

This clone was seen just once. The chain employs TRBV6-2 or TRBV6-3 and TRBJ1-1; D perhaps matches TRBD1 (6 bases). The germline gives CDR1 MNHEY, CDR2 SVGEGT. The CDR3 spans 11 residues. V lost 6 bases and J lost 8, with 10 bases in between. The CDR3 loop reads CASSKDREAFF. CDR3 nucleotides: TGTGCCAGCAGCAAAGACAGGGAAGCTTTCTTT.

The J gene is TRBJ2-1, the V gene TRBV5-6; 8 bases map to TRBD2. Germline assignment: CDR1 SGHDT and CDR2 YYEEEE. The length of the CDR3 is 16 residues. With 4 bases clipped from V and 8 bases from J, the junction kept 14 bases outside the gene matches. CDR3 in amino acids: CASSVRASGPRHEQFF. In DNA, the CDR3 is TGTGCCAGCAGCGTGAGGGCTAGCGGGCCCCGACATGAGCAGTTCTTC.